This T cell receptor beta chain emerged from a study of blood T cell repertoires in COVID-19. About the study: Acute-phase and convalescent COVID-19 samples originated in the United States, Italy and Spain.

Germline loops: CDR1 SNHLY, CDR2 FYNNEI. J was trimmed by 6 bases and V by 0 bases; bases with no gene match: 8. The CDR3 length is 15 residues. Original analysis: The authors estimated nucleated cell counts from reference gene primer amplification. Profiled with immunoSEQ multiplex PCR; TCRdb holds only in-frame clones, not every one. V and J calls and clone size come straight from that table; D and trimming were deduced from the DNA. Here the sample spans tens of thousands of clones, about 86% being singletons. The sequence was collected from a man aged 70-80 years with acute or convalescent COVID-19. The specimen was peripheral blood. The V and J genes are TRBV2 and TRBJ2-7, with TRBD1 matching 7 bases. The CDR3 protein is CASSEAFTGVGEQYF. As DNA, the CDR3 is TGTGCCAGCAGTGAAGCCTTTACAGGGGTAGGCGAGCAGTACTTC.